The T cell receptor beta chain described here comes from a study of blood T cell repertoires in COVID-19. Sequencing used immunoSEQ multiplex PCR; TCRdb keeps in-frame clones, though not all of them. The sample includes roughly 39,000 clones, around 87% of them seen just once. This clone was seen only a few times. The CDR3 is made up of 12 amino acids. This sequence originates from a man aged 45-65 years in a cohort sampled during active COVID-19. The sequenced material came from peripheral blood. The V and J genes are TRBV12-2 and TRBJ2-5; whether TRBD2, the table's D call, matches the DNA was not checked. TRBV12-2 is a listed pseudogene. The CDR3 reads CASRRLRETQYF. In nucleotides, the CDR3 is TGTGCAAGTCGCCGCCTAAGAGAGACCCAGTACTTC.